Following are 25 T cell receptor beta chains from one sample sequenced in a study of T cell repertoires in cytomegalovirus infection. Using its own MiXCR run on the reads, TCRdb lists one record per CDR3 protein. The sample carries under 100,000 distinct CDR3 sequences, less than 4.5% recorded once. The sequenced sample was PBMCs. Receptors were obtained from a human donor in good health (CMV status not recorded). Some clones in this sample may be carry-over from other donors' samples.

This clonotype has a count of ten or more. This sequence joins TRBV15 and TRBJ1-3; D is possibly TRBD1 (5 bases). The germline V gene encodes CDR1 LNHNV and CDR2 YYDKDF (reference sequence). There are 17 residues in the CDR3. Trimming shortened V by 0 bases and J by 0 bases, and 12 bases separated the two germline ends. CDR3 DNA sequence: TGTGCCACCAGCAGAGATCTGTGGGGGATCTCTGGAAACACCATATATTTT. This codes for CATSRDLWGISGNTIYF.

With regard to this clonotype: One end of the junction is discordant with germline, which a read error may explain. CDR3 amino acids: CASSPQSKWTGQHQHF. The CDR3 DNA sequence: TGTGCCAGTAGCCCCCAGTCTAAATGGACAGGCCAGCACCAGCATTTT. V is TRBV19 and J is TRBJ1-5; 7 bases align to TRBD1. The germline V gene has CDR1 LNHDA and CDR2 SQIVND (reference sequence). This CDR3 comprises 16 residues.

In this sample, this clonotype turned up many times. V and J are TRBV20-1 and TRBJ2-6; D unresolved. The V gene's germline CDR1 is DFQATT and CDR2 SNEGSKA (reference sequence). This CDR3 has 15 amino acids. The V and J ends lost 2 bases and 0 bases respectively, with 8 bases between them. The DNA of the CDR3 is TGCAGTGCTAGACGACGGATCTCTGGGGCCAACGTCCTGACTTTC. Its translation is CSARRRISGANVLTF.

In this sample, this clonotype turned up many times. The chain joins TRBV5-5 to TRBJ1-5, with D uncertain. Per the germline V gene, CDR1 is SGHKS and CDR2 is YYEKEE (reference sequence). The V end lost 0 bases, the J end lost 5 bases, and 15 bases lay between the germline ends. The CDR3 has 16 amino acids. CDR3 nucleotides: TGTGCCAGCAGCTTGGGGGTACCGGGTGAAGATCAGCCCCAGCATTTT. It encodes CASSLGVPGEDQPQHF.

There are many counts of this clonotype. CDR3 in amino acids: CAISSGGGEQYF. The CDR3 nucleotides are TGTGCCATCAGTTCTGGTGGTGGTGAGCAGTACTTC. The chain joins TRBV10-3 to TRBJ2-7; no firm D call. Per germline, CDR1 ENHRY and CDR2 SYGVKD. Trimming removed 5 bases from V and 7 bases from J, with 12 bases in between. The CDR3 runs 12 residues.

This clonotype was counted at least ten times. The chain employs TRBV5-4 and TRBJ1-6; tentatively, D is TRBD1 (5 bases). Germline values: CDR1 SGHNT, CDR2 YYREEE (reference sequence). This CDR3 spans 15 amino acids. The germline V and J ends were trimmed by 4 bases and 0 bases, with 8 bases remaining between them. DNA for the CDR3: TGTGCCAGCAGCCCCACAGGCTCCTATAATTCACCCCTCCACTTT. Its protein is CASSPTGSYNSPLHF.

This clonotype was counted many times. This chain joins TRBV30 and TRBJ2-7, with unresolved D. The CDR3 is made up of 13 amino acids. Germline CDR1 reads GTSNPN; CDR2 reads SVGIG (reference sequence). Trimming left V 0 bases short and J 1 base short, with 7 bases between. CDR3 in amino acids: CAWSVWGSYEQYF. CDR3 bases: TGTGCCTGGAGTGTTTGGGGATCCTACGAGCAGTACTTC. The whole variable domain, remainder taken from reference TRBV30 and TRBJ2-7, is SQTIHQWPATLVQPVGSPLSLECTVEGTSNPNLYWYRQAAGRGLQLLFYSVGIGQISSEVPQNLSASRPQDRQFILSSKKLLLSDSGFYLCAWSVWGSYEQYFGPGTRLTVT.

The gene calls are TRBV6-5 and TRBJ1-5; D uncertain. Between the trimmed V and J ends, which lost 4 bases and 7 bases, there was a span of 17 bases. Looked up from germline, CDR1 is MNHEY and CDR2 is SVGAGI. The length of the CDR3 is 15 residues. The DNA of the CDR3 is TGTGCCAGCAGTTCCGGGGTCTCCTCGAAGCAGCCCCAGCATTTT. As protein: CASSSGVSSKQPQHF.

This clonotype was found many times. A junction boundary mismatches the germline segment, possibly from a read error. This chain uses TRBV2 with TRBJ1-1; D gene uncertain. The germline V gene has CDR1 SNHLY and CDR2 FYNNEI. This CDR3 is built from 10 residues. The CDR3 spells CASGSMRQPF. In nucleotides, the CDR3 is TGTGCCAGCGGGTCGATGAGGCAGCCCTTT.

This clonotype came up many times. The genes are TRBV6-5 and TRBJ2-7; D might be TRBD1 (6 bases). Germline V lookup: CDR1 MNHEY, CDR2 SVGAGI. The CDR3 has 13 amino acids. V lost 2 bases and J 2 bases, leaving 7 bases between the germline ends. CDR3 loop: CASSYGDTYEQYF. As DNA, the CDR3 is TGTGCCAGCAGTTACGGGGACACCTACGAGCAGTACTTC.

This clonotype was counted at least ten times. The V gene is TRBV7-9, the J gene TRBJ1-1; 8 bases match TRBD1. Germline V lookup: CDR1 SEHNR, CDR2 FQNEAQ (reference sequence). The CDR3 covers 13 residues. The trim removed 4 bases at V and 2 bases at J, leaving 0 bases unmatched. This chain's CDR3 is CASSSGGNTEAFF. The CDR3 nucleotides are TGTGCCAGCAGCTCAGGGGGCAACACTGAAGCTTTCTTT.

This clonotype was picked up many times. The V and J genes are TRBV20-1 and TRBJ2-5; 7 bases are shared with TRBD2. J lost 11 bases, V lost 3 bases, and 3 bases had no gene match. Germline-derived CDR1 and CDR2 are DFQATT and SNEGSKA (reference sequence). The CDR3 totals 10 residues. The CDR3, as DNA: TGCAGTGCTAGTGGCGGGGGTCAGTACTTC. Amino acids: CSASGGGQYF.

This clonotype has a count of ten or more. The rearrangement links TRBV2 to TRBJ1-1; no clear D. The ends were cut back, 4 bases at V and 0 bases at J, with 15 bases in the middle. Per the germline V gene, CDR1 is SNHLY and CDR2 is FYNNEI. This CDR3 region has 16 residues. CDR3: CASSGGSSYMNTEAFF. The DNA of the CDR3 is TGTGCCAGCAGTGGTGGCAGCAGTTACATGAACACTGAAGCTTTCTTT. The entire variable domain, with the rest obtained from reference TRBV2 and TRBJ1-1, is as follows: EPEVTQTPSHQVTQMGQEVILRCVPISNHLYFYWYRQILGQKVEFLVSFYNNEISEKSEIFDDQFSVERPDGSNFTLKIRSTKLEDSAMYFCASSGGSSYMNTEAFFGQGTRLTVV.

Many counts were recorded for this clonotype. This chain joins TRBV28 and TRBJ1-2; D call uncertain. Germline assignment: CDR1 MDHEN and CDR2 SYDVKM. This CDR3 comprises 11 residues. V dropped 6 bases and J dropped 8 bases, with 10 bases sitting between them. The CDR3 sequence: CASSATRGYTF. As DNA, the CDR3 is TGTGCCAGCAGCGCTACAAGGGGCTACACCTTC.

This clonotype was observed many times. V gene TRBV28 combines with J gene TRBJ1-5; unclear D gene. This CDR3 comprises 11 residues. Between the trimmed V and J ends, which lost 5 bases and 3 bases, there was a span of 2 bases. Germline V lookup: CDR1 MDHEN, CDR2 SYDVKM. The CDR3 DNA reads TGTGCCAGCAGTGACAATCAGCCCCAGCATTTT. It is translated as CASSDNQPQHF.

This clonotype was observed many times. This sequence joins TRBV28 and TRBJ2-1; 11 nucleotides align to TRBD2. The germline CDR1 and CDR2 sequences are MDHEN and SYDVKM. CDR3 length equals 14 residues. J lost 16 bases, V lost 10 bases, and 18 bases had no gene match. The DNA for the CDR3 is TGTGCCACCGGGGAGCTAGCGGGGGGCGGAGGGGGATTCTTC. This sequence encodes CATGELAGGGGGFF.

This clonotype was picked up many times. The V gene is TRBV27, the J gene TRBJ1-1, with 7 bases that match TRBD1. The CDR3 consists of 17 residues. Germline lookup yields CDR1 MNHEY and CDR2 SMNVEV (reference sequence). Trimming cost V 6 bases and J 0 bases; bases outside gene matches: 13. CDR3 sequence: CASSLSGQINMNTEAFF. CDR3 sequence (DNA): TGTGCCAGCAGCCTTTCGGGACAGATTAATATGAACACTGAAGCTTTCTTT.

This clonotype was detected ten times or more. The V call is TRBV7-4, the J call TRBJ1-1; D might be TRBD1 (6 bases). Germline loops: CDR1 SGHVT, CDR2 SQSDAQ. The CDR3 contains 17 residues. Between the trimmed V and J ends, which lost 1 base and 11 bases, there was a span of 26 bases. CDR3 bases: TGTGCCAGCAGCTTAGTAGGGGGGAAGACAGGACCCAGGGAGGCTTTCTTT. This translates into CASSLVGGKTGPREAFF.

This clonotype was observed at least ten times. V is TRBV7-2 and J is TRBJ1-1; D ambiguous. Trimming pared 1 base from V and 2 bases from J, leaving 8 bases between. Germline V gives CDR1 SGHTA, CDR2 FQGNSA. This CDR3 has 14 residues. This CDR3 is CASSLDPYNTEAFF. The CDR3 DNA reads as TGTGCCAGCAGCTTAGATCCTTACAACACTGAAGCTTTCTTT.

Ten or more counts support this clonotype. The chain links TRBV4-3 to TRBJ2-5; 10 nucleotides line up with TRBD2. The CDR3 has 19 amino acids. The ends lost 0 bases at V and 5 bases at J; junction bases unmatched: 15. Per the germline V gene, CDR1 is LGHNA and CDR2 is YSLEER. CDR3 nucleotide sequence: TGCGCCAGCAGCCAAGAACCTCCGGGACTAGCGTGGCAAGGGGAGACCCAGTACTTC. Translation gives CASSQEPPGLAWQGETQYF.

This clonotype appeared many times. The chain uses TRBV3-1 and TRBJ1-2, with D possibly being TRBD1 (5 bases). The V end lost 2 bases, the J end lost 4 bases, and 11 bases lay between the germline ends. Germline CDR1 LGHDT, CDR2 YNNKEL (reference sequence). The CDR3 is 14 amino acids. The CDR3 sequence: CASSQFGGTYGYTF. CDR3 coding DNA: TGTGCCAGCAGCCAATTTGGGGGGACCTATGGCTACACCTTC.

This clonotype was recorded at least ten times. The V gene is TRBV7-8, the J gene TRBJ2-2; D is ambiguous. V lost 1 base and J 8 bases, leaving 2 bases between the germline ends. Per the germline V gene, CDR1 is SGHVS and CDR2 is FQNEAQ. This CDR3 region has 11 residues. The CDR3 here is CASSLVGELFF. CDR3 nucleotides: TGTGCCAGCAGCTTAGTTGGGGAGCTGTTTTTT.

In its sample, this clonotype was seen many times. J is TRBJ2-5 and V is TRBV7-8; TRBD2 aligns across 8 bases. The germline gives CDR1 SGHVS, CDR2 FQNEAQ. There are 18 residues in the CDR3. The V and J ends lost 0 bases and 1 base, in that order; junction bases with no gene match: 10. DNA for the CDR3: TGTGCCAGCAGCTTAGCGTTTCTGGCTAGCGGGTTCCAAGAGACCCAGTACTTC. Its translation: CASSLAFLASGFQETQYF.

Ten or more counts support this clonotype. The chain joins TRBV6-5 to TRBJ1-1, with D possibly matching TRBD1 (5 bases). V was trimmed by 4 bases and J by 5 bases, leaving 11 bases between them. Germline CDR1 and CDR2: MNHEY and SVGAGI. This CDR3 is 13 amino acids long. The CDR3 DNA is TGTGCCAGCAGTTCAAAGGGGAATACTGAAGCTTTCTTT. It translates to CASSSKGNTEAFF.

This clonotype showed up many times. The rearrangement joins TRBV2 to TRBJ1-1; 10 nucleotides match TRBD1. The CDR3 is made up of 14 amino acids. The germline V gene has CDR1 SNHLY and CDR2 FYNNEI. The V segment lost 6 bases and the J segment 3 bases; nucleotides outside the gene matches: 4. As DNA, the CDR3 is TGTGCCAGCAGAGCCGGGACAGGGGACACTGAAGCTTTCTTT. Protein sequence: CASRAGTGDTEAFF. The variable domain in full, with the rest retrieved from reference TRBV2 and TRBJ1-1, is EPEVTQTPSHQVTQMGQEVILRCVPISNHLYFYWYRQILGQKVEFLVSFYNNEISEKSEIFDDQFSVERPDGSNFTLKIRSTKLEDSAMYFCASRAGTGDTEAFFGQGTRLTVV.